This entry describes one T cell receptor (beta chain). Its target is not known. Germline V gene sequence: CDR1 SGHRS, CDR2 YFSETQ. This CDR3 spans 14 amino acids. The germline V and J ends were trimmed by 0 bases and 4 bases, with 8 bases remaining between them. This sample stems from a study of cytomegalovirus exposure and HLA in healthy donors. The PCR used 60 Vbeta and 13 Jbeta primers. In the source study's methods: Roughly 11 million of the roughly 80 million unique TCR beta chains counted in a later analysis were shared. Here immunoSEQ multiplex PCR was the method, and the copy in TCRdb shows in-frame clones only, minus some. The DNA was the basis for D and trimming; V, J and clone size are from that table. This sample's clone table lists tens of thousands of clones. The study, taken as a whole, reports: Later, an analysis found that common viral pathogens appeared to be linked with several of the most significant clusters. Reportedly, cytomegalovirus status was diagnosed with high sensitivity and specificity.

The chain is built from TRBV5-1 and TRBJ2-1; tentatively, D is TRBD2 (6 bases). The origin of this receptor is a woman in her twenties or thirties in good health and CMV-seropositive. What was sequenced was PBMCs. The CDR3 spells CASSLAGAYNEQFF. In DNA form, the CDR3 reads TGCGCCAGCAGCTTGGCGGGAGCTTACAATGAGCAGTTCTTC.